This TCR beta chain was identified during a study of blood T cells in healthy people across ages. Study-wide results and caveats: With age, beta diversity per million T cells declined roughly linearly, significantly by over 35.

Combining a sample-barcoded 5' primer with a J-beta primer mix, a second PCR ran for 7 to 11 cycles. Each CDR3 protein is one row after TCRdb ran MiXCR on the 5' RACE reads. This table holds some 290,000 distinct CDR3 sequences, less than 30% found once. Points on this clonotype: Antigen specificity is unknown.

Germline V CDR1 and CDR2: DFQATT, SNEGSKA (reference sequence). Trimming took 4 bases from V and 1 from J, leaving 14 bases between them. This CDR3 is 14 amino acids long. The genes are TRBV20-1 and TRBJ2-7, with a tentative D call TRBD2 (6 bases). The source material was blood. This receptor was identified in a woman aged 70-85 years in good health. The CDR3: CSAKFDRGSYEQYF. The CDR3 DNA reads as TGCAGTGCTAAATTTGACCGGGGGTCCTACGAGCAGTACTTC.